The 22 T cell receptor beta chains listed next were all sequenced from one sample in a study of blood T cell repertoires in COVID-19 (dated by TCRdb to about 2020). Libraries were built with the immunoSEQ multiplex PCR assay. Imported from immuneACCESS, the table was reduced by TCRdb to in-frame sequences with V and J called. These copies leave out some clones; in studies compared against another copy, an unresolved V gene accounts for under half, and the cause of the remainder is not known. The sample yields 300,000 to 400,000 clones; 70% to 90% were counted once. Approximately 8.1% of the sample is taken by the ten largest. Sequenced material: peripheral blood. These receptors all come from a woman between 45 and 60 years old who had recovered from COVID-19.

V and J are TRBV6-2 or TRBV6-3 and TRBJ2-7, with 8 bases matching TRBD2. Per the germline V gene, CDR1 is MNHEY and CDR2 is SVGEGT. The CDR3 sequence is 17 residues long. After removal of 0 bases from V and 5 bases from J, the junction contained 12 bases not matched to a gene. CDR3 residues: CASSYSTSGTSNHEQYF. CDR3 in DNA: TGTGCCAGCAGTTACTCGACCTCCGGGACTAGTAACCACGAGCAGTACTTC.

The CDR3 coding sequence is TGCGCCAGCAGCTTGGGACCCGCGGGCTCATTGGGCACAGATACGCAGTATTTT. Amino acids: CASSLGPAGSLGTDTQYF. This chain links TRBV5-1 with TRBJ2-3; a possible D gene is TRBD2 (5 bases). Trimming took 0 bases from V and 1 from J, leaving 18 bases between them. The CDR3 runs to 18 residues. Per germline, CDR1 SGHRS and CDR2 YFSETQ.

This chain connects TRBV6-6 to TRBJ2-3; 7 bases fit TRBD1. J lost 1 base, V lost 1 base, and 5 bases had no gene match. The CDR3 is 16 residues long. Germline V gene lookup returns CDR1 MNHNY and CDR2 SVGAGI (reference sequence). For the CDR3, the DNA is TGTGCCAGCAGTTACTTGTACAGGGGACGCACAGATACGCAGTATTTT. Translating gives CASSYLYRGRTDTQYF.

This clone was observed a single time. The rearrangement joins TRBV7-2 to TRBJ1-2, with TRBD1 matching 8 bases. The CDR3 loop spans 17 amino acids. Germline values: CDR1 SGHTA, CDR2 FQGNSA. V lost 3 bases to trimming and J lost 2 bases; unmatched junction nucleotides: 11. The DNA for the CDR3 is TGTGCCAGCAGCTTGATGGCAGGGGGCGCGGGCAACTATGGCTACACCTTC. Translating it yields CASSLMAGGAGNYGYTF.

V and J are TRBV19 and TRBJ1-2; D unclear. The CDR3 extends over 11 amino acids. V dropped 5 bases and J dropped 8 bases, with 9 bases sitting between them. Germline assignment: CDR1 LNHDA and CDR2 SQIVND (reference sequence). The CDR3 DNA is TGTGCCAGTAGTCACCCGGGGGGCTACACCTTC. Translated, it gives CASSHPGGYTF. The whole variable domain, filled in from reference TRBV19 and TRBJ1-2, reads DGGITQSPKYLFRKEGQNVTLSCEQNLNHDAMYWYRQDPGQGLRLIYYSQIVNDFQKGDIAEGYSVSREKKESFPLTVTSAQKNPTAFYLCASSHPGGYTFGSGTRLTVV.

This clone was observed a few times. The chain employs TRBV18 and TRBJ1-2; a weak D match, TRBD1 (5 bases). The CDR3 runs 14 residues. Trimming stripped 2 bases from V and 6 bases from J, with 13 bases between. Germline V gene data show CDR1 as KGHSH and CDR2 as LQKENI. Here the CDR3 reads CASSPNSPDNGYTF. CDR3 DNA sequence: TGTGCCAGCTCACCAAACAGCCCGGACAATGGCTACACCTTC. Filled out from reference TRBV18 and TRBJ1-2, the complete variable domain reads NAGVMQNPRHLVRRRGQEARLRCSPMKGHSHVYWYRQLPEEGLKFMVYLQKENIIDESGMPKERFSAEFPKEGPSILRIQQVVRGDSAAYFCASSPNSPDNGYTFGSGTRLTVV.

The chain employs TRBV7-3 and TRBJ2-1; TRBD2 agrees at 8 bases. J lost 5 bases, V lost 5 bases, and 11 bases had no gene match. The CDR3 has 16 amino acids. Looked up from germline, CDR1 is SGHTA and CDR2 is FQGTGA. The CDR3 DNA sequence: TGTGCCAGCAGCACCCCGGGGACTAGGGGTCACAATGAGCAGTTCTTC. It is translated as CASSTPGTRGHNEQFF.

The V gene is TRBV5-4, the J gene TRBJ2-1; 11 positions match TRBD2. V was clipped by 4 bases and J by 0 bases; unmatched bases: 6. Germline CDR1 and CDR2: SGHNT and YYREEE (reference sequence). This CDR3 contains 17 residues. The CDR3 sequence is CASSTGLAGGSYNEQFF. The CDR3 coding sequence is TGTGCCAGCAGCACCGGCCTAGCGGGGGGCTCCTACAATGAGCAGTTCTTC.

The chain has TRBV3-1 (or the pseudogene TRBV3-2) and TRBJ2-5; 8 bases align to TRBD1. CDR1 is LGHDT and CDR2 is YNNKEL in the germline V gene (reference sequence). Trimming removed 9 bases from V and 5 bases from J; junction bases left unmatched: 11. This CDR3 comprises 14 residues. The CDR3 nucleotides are TGTGCCAGTGGGGCAGGGGGCGTCGGGGAGACCCAGTACTTC. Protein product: CASGAGGVGETQYF.

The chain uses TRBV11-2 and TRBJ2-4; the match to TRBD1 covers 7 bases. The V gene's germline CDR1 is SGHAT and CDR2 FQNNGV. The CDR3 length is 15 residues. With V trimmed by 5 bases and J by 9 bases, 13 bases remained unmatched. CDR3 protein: CASSRLGVSGGIQYF. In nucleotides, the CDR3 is TGTGCCAGCAGCCGCTTAGGTGTTTCAGGGGGCATTCAGTACTTC.

The CDR3 is CASSSVSTGDTQYF. The CDR3 DNA reads as TGTGCCAGCAGCTCCGTTTCAACGGGAGATACGCAGTATTTT. This rearrangement joins TRBV5-5 to TRBJ2-3; no clear D. Deletions cut 3 bases from V and 5 bases from J, with 13 bases between. Germline-derived CDR1 and CDR2 are SGHKS and YYEKEE (reference sequence). The CDR3 spans 14 residues.

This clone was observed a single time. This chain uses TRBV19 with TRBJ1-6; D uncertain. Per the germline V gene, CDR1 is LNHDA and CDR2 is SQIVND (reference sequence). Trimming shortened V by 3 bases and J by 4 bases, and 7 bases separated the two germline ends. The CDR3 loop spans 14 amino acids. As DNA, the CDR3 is TGTGCCAGTAGTATGGCGGTGTATAATTCACCCCTCCACTTT. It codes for CASSMAVYNSPLHF.

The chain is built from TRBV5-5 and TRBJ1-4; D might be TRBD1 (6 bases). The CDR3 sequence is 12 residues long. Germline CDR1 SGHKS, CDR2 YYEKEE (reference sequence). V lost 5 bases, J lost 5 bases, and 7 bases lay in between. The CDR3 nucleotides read TGTGCCAGCAGGCAGGGGAATGAAAAACTGTTTTTT. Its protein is CASRQGNEKLFF.

CDR3 bases: TGTGCCAGCAGCGCAGGGACTAGCGGGAGTGACACCGGGGAGCTGTTTTTT. This encodes CASSAGTSGSDTGELFF. J is TRBJ2-2 and V is TRBV5-4, with 14 bases matching TRBD2. Germline-derived CDR1 and CDR2 are SGHNT and YYREEE (reference sequence). The J segment lost 3 bases and the V segment lost 4 bases, leaving 5 bases of the junction unmatched. The CDR3 extends over 17 amino acids.

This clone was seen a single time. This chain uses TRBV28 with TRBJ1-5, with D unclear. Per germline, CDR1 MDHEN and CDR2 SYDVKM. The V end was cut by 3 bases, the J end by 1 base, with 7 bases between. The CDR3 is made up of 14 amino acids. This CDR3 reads CASSFLQSNQPQHF. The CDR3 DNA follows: TGTGCCAGCAGTTTTTTGCAGAGCAATCAGCCCCAGCATTTT.

The CDR3 loop reads CASLAGGSYNEQFF. The CDR3 DNA sequence: TGTGCCAGCTTAGCGGGGGGATCTTACAATGAGCAGTTCTTC. The J gene is TRBJ2-1, the V gene TRBV6-5; 10 positions agree with TRBD2. This CDR3 contains 14 residues. CDR1 is MNHEY and CDR2 is SVGAGI in the germline V gene. Trimming took 8 bases from V and 4 from J; bases not matched to a gene: 5.

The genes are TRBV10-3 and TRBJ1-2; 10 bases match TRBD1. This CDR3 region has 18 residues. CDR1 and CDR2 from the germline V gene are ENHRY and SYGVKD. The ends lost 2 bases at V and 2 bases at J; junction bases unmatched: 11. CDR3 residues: CAISEVPGQGIRNYGYTF. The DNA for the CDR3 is TGTGCCATCAGTGAGGTACCGGGACAGGGGATTAGGAACTATGGCTACACCTTC.

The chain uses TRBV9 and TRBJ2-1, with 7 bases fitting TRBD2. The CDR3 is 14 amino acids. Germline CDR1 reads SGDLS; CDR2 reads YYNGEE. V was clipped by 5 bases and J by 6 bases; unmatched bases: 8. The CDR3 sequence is CASSTRTSPNEQFF. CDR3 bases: TGTGCCAGCAGTACCCGGACTAGTCCCAATGAGCAGTTCTTC.

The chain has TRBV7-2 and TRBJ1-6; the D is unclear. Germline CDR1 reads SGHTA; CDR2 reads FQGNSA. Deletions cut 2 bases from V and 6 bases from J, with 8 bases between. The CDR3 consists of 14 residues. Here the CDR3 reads CASSLSRFNSPLHF. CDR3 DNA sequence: TGTGCCAGCAGCTTATCCAGATTTAATTCACCCCTCCACTTT.

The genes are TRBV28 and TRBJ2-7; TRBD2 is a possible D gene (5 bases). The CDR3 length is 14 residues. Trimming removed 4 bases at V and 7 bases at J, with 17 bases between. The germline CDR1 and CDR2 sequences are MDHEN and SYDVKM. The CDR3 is CASSSLDLTGEQYF. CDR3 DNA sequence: TGTGCCAGCAGTTCGCTGGACCTCACGGGGGAGCAGTACTTC.

The CDR3 loop is CASSFSGGALDEQFF. DNA for the CDR3: TGTGCCAGCAGCTTCAGCGGGGGGGCATTGGATGAGCAGTTCTTC. The gene calls are TRBV7-9 and TRBJ2-1; 10 positions agree with TRBD2. After removal of 3 bases from V and 8 bases from J, the junction contained 7 bases not matched to a gene. This CDR3 has 15 residues. Germline V CDR1 and CDR2: SEHNR, FQNEAQ (reference sequence).

CDR3: CASSAKGQAYGYTF. The CDR3 nucleotides read TGTGCCAGCAGCGCAAAAGGACAGGCCTATGGCTACACCTTC. This chain links TRBV9 with TRBJ1-2, with 7 positions matching TRBD1. The CDR3 loop spans 14 amino acids. Germline V gene sequence: CDR1 SGDLS, CDR2 YYNGEE. With 3 bases clipped from V and 4 bases from J, the junction kept 6 bases outside the gene matches.